This paragraph reports one T cell receptor (beta chain). Here immunoSEQ multiplex PCR was the method, and the copy in TCRdb shows in-frame clones only, minus some. The repertoire has fewer than 100,000 clones, about 95% of them found once; the top ten carry about 0.35%. This specimen belongs to a study of technical replicates of blood from several donors. The CDR3 is made up of 15 amino acids. Trimming took off 1 base at V and 6 bases at J, with 13 bases between the two ends. CDR1 and CDR2 (germline): LGHNA, YSLEER. The J gene is TRBJ2-4, the V gene TRBV4-3; a possible D gene is TRBD1 (6 bases). The sample consisted of T cells isolated from PBMCs. This receptor was taken from a human donor in good health. This CDR3 reads CASSQVTGSGNIQYF. The CDR3 bases are TGCGCCAGCAGCCAAGTAACAGGGTCTGGAAACATTCAGTACTTC.